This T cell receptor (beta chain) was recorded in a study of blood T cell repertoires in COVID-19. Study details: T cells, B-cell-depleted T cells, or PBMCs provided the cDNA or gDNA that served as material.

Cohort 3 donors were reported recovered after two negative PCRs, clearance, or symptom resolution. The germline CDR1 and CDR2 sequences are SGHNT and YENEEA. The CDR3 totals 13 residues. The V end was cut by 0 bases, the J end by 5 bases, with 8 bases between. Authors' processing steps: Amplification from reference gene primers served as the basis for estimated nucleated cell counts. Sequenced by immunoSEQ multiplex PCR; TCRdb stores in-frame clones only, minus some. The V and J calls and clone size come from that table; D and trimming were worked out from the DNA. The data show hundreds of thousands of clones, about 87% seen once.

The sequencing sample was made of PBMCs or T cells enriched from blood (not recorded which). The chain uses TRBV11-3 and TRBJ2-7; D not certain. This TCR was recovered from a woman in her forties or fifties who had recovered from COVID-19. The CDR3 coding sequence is TGTGCCAGCAGCTTAGATACCAGGCACGAGCAGTACTTC. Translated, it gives CASSLDTRHEQYF.